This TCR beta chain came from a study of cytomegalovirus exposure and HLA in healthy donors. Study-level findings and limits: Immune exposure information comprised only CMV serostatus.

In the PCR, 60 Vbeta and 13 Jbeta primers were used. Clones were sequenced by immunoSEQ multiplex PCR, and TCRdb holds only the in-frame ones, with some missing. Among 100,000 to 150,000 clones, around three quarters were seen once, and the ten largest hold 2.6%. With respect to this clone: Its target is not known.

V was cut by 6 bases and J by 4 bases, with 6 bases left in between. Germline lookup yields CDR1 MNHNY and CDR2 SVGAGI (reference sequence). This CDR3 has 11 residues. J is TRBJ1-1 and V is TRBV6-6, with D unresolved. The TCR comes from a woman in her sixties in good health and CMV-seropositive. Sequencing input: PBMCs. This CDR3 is CASSMATEAFF. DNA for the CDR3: TGTGCCAGCAGCATGGCCACTGAAGCTTTCTTT.